This passage covers 5 T cell receptor beta chains from one sample sequenced in a study of identical twins. A single record per CDR3 protein comes from TCRdb applying MiXCR to the 5' RACE reads. The sample includes a few hundred thousand distinct CDR3 sequences, roughly 9.5% of them seen just once. The same sample was also studied in work on yellow fever vaccine responses in identical twins.

The specimen sequenced was PBMCs. The receptors stem from a woman aged 18-30 years in good health.

This clonotype came up many times. The rearrangement uses TRBV5-6 and TRBJ2-2; 8 bases fit TRBD2. With V trimmed by 1 base and J by 5 bases, 4 bases remained unmatched. Germline loops: CDR1 SGHDT, CDR2 YYEEEE. The CDR3 sequence is 15 residues long. DNA for the CDR3: TGTGCCAGCAGCTTGATGGCGGGAGGAACCGGGGAGCTGTTTTTT. This translates into CASSLMAGGTGELFF. Variable domain in full (rest from reference TRBV5-6 and TRBJ2-2): DAGVTQSPTHLIKTRGQQVTLRCSPKSGHDTVSWYQQALGQGPQFIFQYYEEEERQRGNFPDRFSGHQFPNYSSELNVNALLLGDSALYLCASSLMAGGTGELFFGEGSRLTVL.

The table lists this clonotype with a few counts. This chain links TRBV6-2 or TRBV6-3 with TRBJ2-5; D might be TRBD1 (5 bases). Germline V gene sequence: CDR1 MNHEY, CDR2 SVGEGT. The CDR3 totals 16 residues. Trimming shortened V by 4 bases and J by 1 base, and 16 bases separated the two germline ends. In DNA form, the CDR3 reads TGTGCCAGCAGTTCCTTGTTAGGGGCCGCCCAAGAGACCCAGTACTTC. This sequence encodes CASSSLLGAAQETQYF.

J is TRBJ2-7 and V is TRBV7-9; D is uncertain. Trimming left V 2 bases short and J 3 bases short, with 14 bases between. The CDR3 spans 15 residues. Germline CDR1 and CDR2: SEHNR and FQNEAQ (reference sequence). This CDR3 is CASSLSASVFYEQYF. In nucleotides, the CDR3 is TGTGCCAGCAGCTTATCCGCAAGCGTCTTCTACGAGCAGTACTTC.

The chain is built from TRBV28 and TRBJ1-1, with a tentative D call TRBD1 (6 bases). With 8 bases removed from V and 4 bases from J, the gap between germline ends came to 11 bases. The CDR3 consists of 12 residues. The germline V gene encodes CDR1 MDHEN and CDR2 SYDVKM. CDR3 sequence: CASGHRVTEAFF. Written as DNA, the CDR3 is TGTGCCAGCGGACACAGGGTCACTGAAGCTTTCTTT.

This clonotype has a handful of counts. The J gene is TRBJ2-7, the V gene TRBV5-1; the D call may be TRBD1 or TRBD2 (5 bases each). CDR3 length: 14 amino acids. V was shortened by 3 bases and J by 8 bases, with 18 bases between the two germline ends. Germline V gene data show CDR1 as SGHRS and CDR2 as YFSETQ. The CDR3 region has the DNA TGCGCCAGCAGCTCAACACCGAGGGGCAGTCAGCAGTACTTC. It specifies CASSSTPRGSQQYF.